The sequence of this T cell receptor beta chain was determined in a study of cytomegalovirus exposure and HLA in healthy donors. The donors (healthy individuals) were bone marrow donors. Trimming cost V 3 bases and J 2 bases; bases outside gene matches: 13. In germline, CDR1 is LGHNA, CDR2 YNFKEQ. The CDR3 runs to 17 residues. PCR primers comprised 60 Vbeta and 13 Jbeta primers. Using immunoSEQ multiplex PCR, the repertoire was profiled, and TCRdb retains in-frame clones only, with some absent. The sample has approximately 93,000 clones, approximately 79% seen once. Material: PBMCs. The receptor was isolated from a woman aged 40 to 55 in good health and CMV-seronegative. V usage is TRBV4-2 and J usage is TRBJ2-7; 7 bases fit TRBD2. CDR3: CASSHFGERDSPYEQYF. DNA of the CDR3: TGTGCCAGCAGCCACTTTGGGGAGCGGGACTCACCCTACGAGCAGTACTTC.